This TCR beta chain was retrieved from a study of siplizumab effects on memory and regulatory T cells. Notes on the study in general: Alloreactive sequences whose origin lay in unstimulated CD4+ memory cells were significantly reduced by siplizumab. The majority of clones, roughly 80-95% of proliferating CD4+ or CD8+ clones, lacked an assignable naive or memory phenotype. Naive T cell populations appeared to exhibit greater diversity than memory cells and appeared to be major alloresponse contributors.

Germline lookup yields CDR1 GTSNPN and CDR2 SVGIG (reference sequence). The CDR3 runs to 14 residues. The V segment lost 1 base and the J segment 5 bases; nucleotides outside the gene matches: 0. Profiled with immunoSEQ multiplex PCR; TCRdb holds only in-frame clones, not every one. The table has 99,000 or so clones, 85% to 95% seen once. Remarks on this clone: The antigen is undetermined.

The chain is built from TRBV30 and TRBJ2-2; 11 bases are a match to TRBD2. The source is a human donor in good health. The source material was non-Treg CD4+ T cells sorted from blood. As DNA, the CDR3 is TGTGCCTGGAGTGGACTAGCGGGGACCGGGGAGCTGTTTTTT. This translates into CAWSGLAGTGELFF.